These T cell receptor beta chains were read from a single sample in a study of shared clonotypes between healthy human individuals. Generated by immunoSEQ multiplex PCR, the TCRdb table keeps only in-frame clones and is missing some. The profile shows some 2,000,000 clones, roughly 95% of them singletons. Sequenced material: naive CD8+ T cells sorted from blood. Receptors were obtained from a man in his late teens or twenties in good health. Both conserved end residues are part of each CDR3. The order of the fields is clone size, J gene, D gene, V gene, CDR3 protein, CDR3 DNA. D genes are given only for firm matches. Clone sizes are given selectively: once, few, many, or a class where the clone is expanded.

- | TRBJ2-7 | - | TRBV6-5 | CASIPPFPEAYEQYF | TGTGCCAGCATCCCCCCTTTCCCGGAGGCCTACGAGCAGTACTTC
- | TRBJ2-7 | TRBD1 | TRBV6-1 | CASSEWDRPYEQYF | TGTGCCAGCAGTGAATGGGACAGGCCCTACGAGCAGTACTTC
- | TRBJ1-2 | - | TRBV29-1 | CSVEDGRQTNPAYGYTF | TGCAGCGTTGAAGACGGGAGACAGACTAACCCTGCCTATGGCTACACCTTC
- | TRBJ2-3 | TRBD1 | TRBV27 | CASSRTGTDTQYF | TGTGCCAGCAGCCGGACAGGGACAGATACGCAGTATTTT
- | TRBJ2-2 | - | TRBV2 | CASLVVASGELFF | TGTGCCAGCTTAGTAGTGGCTAGCGGGGAGCTGTTTTTT
- | TRBJ2-7 | - | TRBV27 | CASSPTPYEQYF | TGTGCCAGCAGCCCGACTCCCTACGAGCAGTACTTC
- | TRBJ2-1 | TRBD1 | TRBV7-9 | CASSFGQGRKNEQFF | TGTGCCAGCAGCTTTGGACAGGGGCGAAAGAATGAGCAGTTCTTC
once | TRBJ2-3 | - | TRBV4-1 | CASSQVLATSTDTQYF | TGCGCCAGCAGCCAAGTGCTGGCGACTAGCACAGATACGCAGTATTTT
- | TRBJ1-5 | - | TRBV5-1 | CASSLSVDWNQPQHF | TGCGCCAGCAGCTTAAGTGTAGATTGGAATCAGCCCCAGCATTTT
once | TRBJ2-2 | TRBD1 | TRBV5-6 | CASSLDPRGPTGELFF | TGTGCCAGCAGCTTGGACCCCAGGGGGCCCACCGGGGAGCTGTTTTTT
- | TRBJ2-7 | - | TRBV7-2 | CASSLDGSSYEQYF | TGTGCCAGCAGCTTAGACGGCTCATCCTACGAGCAGTACTTC
- | TRBJ1-1 | - | TRBV7-9 | CASSSRGHMNTEAFF | TGTGCCAGCAGCTCGAGGGGACACATGAACACTGAAGCTTTCTTT
- | TRBJ2-3 | - | TRBV4-1 | CASSQGLGDVTDTQYF | TGCGCCAGCAGCCAAGGTCTAGGGGACGTCACAGATACGCAGTATTTT
- | TRBJ2-1 | TRBD2 | TRBV4-3 | CASSQDWGEGLYNEQFF | TGCGCCAGCAGCCAAGATTGGGGGGAGGGCCTCTACAATGAGCAGTTCTTC
once | TRBJ1-6 | TRBD1 | TRBV7-2 | CASSLDRGFSPLHF | TGTGCCAGCAGCCTAGACAGGGGATTTTCACCCCTCCACTTT
- | TRBJ2-3 | TRBD2 | TRBV6-6 | CATGPAGALDTQYF | TGTGCCACGGGGCCAGCGGGGGCCCTCGATACGCAGTATTTT
- | TRBJ2-5 | TRBD2 | TRBV5-1 | CASSFFGLAGNQETQYF | TGCGCCAGCAGCTTTTTCGGACTAGCGGGTAACCAAGAGACCCAGTACTTC
- | TRBJ2-3 | - | TRBV10-3 | CAISESGMAGYTDTQYF | TGTGCCATCAGTGAGTCTGGCATGGCGGGGTACACAGATACGCAGTATTTT
once | TRBJ1-1 | - | TRBV13 | CASSEAGTTNTEAFF | TGTGCCAGCAGCGAAGCCGGGACAACCAACACTGAAGCTTTCTTT
- | TRBJ1-1 | - | TRBV10-1 | CASTHWADTEAFF | TGCGCCAGCACGCACTGGGCGGACACTGAAGCTTTCTTT
few | TRBJ1-1 | TRBD1 | TRBV27 | CASSTGAWMNTEAFF | TGTGCCAGCAGTACAGGGGCTTGGATGAACACTGAAGCTTTCTTT
- | TRBJ2-5 | TRBD2 | TRBV5-6 | CASSGSSGSSPGETQYF | TGTGCCAGCAGCGGATCTAGCGGGAGTTCACCCGGGGAGACCCAGTACTTC
- | TRBJ1-4 | - | TRBV29-1 | CSVQGRQEEKLFF | TGCAGCGTCCAAGGGCGACAGGAAGAAAAACTGTTTTTT
- | TRBJ1-2 | TRBD1 | TRBV6-1 | CASSETGTAYYGYTF | TGTGCCAGCAGTGAAACCGGGACAGCCTACTATGGCTACACCTTC
- | TRBJ2-7 | - | TRBV30 | CAWSVGSSGGEQYF | TGTGCCTGGAGTGTGGGGTCCTCCGGGGGCGAGCAGTACTTC
- | TRBJ1-1 | - | TRBV13 | CASSLSGGTEAFF | TGTGCCAGCAGCTTAAGCGGGGGCACTGAAGCTTTCTTT
- | TRBJ2-7 | TRBD1 | TRBV13 | CASSSTTGTGYDEQYF | TGTGCCAGCAGCTCTACCACCGGGACAGGGTATGACGAGCAGTACTTC
once | TRBJ2-7 | - | TRBV7-9 | CASSGGWREQYF | TGTGCCAGCAGCGGGGGATGGCGGGAGCAGTACTTC
once | TRBJ2-1 | TRBD2 | TRBV13 | CASSLGLADNNEQFF | TGTGCCAGCAGCCTAGGACTAGCGGACAACAATGAGCAGTTCTTC